Listed below are T cell receptor beta chains from one sample, sequenced in a study of immune characterization of retroperitoneal liposarcoma. One entry per CDR3 protein results from TCRdb running MiXCR on the PCR reads. This table holds more than 6,500 distinct CDR3 sequences, 43% found once. The sequencing input was tumor tissue. The receptors stem from a male donor with retroperitoneal liposarcoma. CDR3s include the opening cysteine and the closing phenylalanine or tryptophan. Not every row has a clone size; where given, it reads once, few, many or a size class.

>TRBV28|TRBJ2-1|NA
CASSLVQNEQFF
>TRBV6-6|TRBJ1-2|NA
CASSPGRGRAYGYTF
>TRBV12-3/TRBV12-4|TRBJ2-2|NA
CASSLGQLTGELFF
>TRBV12-3/TRBV12-4|TRBJ2-7|many
CASSRDSGSSYEQYF
>TRBV6-1|NA|many
CASTETSYPYEQYF
>TRBV6-1|NA|NA
CASSEALAGPQETQYF
>TRBV7-2|TRBJ2-5|many
CASSLNQETQYF
>TRBV7-6|TRBJ2-1|NA
CASSFGEHEQFF
>TRBV6-6|NA|NA
CASSRTSGVNYEQYF
>TRBV11-2|TRBJ2-3|NA
CASSPSFRADTQYF
>TRBV7-3|TRBJ2-3|few
CASSLSPTSASTDTQYF
>TRBV12-3/TRBV12-4|NA|medium-sized
CASSLEAWTSGRANEQYF
>TRBV6-1|TRBJ2-7|few
CASIPRGLAGVHEQYF
>TRBV6-1|TRBJ2-2|NA
CASQGGRFSGELFF
>TRBV10-3|TRBJ2-1|NA
CAISEMTSGLYNEQFF
>TRBV7-2|TRBJ2-1|few
CASSIDPAGTVHGTQFF
>TRBV6-1|NA|NA
CASSGTRGPYEQYF
>TRBV11-3|TRBJ2-1|NA
CASSPRGSDYEQFF
>TRBV6-1|TRBJ2-1|few
CASSAGLAGVNEQFF
>TRBV6-1|TRBJ2-4|NA
CASSAGLAGGVIQYF
>TRBV6-1|NA|NA
CVSSSYRGTYEQYF
>TRBV6-5|TRBJ2-3|NA
CASSESAGADTQYF
>TRBV25-1|NA|NA
CASSLGGLETQYF
>TRBV7-2|TRBJ2-3|once
CASSNRQAITDTQYF
>TRBV12-3/TRBV12-4|TRBJ1-2|many
CASNGQGGHGYTF
>TRBV7-3|TRBJ2-5|many
CASSLRTDTREYF
>TRBV12-3/TRBV12-4|TRBJ2-3|few
CASSFSGGTDTQYF
>TRBV11-3|NA|NA
CASSLVQYEQYF
>TRBV6-8|TRBJ2-1|NA
CASSYPGLFF
>TRBV27|TRBJ1-6|once
CASSLYRGRDSPLHF
>TRBV6-2/TRBV6-3|TRBJ2-1|NA
CASSARGLAGFYNEQFF
>TRBV6-1|TRBJ2-2|NA
CASSTQAGSRPGELFF
>TRBV7-9|TRBJ2-2|NA
CATDPRRSDTGELFF
>TRBV10-1|TRBJ2-7|NA
CAISSWGRSSYEQYF
>TRBV7-2|TRBJ2-1|NA
CASSFRTGDNEQFF
>TRBV28|TRBJ2-1|NA
CASSLDRPSYSYNEQFF
>TRBV10-2|TRBJ2-1|few
CASRGSMNEQFF
>TRBV10-3|TRBJ1-2|NA
CAISPDNYGYTF
>TRBV12-3/TRBV12-4|NA|few
CASSFTTDYEQFF
>TRBV6-1|TRBJ2-1|few
CASSEPARAAYNEQFF
>TRBV6-1|NA|NA
CASATSPGDYEQYF
>TRBV11-2|TRBJ2-1|NA
CASSSSYEQFF
>TRBV27|TRBJ1-3|NA
CASRGGYSGNTIYF
>TRBV6-6|TRBJ1-2|NA
CANTFRGQGAPGYTF
>TRBV6-6|NA|few
CASSYSTGYEQYF
>TRBV6-2/TRBV6-3|TRBJ1-6|NA
CASSEPTGEPLHF
>TRBV6-1|TRBJ2-7|many
CASSEAGGNPYEQYF
>TRBV6-1|NA|NA
CASSSRTHYEQYF
>TRBV6-6|TRBJ2-5|NA
CASSYSAGALQETKFF
>TRBV11-2|NA|medium-sized
CASSLGPVQETQFF
>TRBV6-1|NA|NA
CATRAGGETQYF
>TRBV27|TRBJ2-3|NA
CASSSPAGGTGVVDTQYF
>TRBV24-1|TRBJ2-5|NA
CATSDRAGAAYNEQYF
>TRBV6-1|TRBJ2-5|medium-sized
CASRSSQETQYF
>TRBV27|TRBJ2-1|NA
CASSLYGGSYNEQFF
>TRBV7-2|TRBJ2-3|medium-sized
CASIPTGGATDTQYF
>TRBV7-2|NA|NA
CASSLVLAAAGTQYF